What follows are 5 T cell receptor beta chains derived from one specimen sequenced in a study of cytomegalovirus exposure and HLA in healthy donors. Use of 60 Vbeta and 13 Jbeta primers characterized the PCR. Profiled with immunoSEQ multiplex PCR; TCRdb holds only in-frame clones, not every one. The sample carries around 130,000 clones, about 63% recorded once. Sequencing used PBMCs. These receptors were obtained from a man aged 30 to 39 in good health and CMV-seropositive.

The CDR3 DNA reads as TGTGCCAGCTCAGCAGCAGGGGACACTGAAGCTTTCTTT. Translating it yields CASSAAGDTEAFF. The J gene is TRBJ1-1, the V gene TRBV18; a possible D gene is TRBD1 (6 bases). Trimming shortened V by 5 bases and J by 3 bases, and 10 bases separated the two germline ends. Germline V lookup: CDR1 KGHSH, CDR2 LQKENI. The CDR3 loop spans 13 amino acids.

This clone came up once. The junction departs from the called germline gene at one end, perhaps through a read error. The chain links TRBV6-6 to TRBJ2-2, with D possibly matching TRBD1 (6 bases). There are 11 residues in the CDR3. The germline V gene encodes CDR1 MNHNY and CDR2 SVGAGI (reference sequence). The CDR3 loop reads CASSSRGGLFF. DNA of the CDR3: TGTGCCAGCAGTTCCCGAGGGGGGCTGTTTTTT.

The rearrangement links TRBV5-1 to TRBJ2-3; D is undetermined. The CDR3 totals 14 residues. The V gene lost 6 bases and the J gene lost 0 bases, with 11 bases spanning the gap. Germline-derived CDR1 and CDR2 are SGHRS and YFSETQ. The CDR3 region is CASNNEKSTDTQYF. The CDR3 bases are TGCGCCAGCAATAACGAGAAAAGCACAGATACGCAGTATTTT. The whole variable domain, filled in from reference TRBV5-1 and TRBJ2-3, reads KAGVTQTPRYLIKTRGQQVTLSCSPISGHRSVSWYQQTPGQGLQFLFEYFSETQRNKGNFPGRFSGRQFSNSRSEMNVSTLELGDSALYLCASNNEKSTDTQYFGPGTRLTVL.

V is TRBV5-1 and J is TRBJ1-3; 8 bases are shared with TRBD1. V lost 0 bases and J lost 10; bases outside the gene matches: 6. The CDR3 length is 14 residues. Germline V lookup: CDR1 SGHRS, CDR2 YFSETQ. CDR3 amino acids: CASSLAGQGQTIYF. As DNA, the CDR3 is TGCGCCAGCAGCTTGGCTGGACAGGGACAAACCATATATTTT.

This sequence joins TRBV2 and TRBJ2-5; 11 bases agree with TRBD1. The CDR3 spans 18 residues. V shed 4 bases, J shed 1 base, and the junction held 11 bases outside the gene matches. Germline CDR1 reads SNHLY; CDR2 reads FYNNEI. The DNA of the CDR3 is TGTGCCAGCAGTGGCTGGACAGGGGGCCGCTTCCCCCAAGAGACCCAGTACTTC. Translation: CASSGWTGGRFPQETQYF. Full variable domain (outside the CDR3, taken from reference TRBV2 and TRBJ2-5): EPEVTQTPSHQVTQMGQEVILRCVPISNHLYFYWYRQILGQKVEFLVSFYNNEISEKSEIFDDQFSVERPDGSNFTLKIRSTKLEDSAMYFCASSGWTGGRFPQETQYFGPGTRLLVL.